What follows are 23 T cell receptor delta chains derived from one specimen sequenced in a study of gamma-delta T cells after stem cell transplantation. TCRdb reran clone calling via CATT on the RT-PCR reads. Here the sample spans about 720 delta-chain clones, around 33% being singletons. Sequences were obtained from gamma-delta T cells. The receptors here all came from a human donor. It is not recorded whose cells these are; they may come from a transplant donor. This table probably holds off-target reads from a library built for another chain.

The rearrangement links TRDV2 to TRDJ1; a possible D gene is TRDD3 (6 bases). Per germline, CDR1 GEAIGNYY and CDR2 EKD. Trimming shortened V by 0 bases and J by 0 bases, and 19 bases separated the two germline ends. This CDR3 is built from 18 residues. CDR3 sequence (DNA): TGTGCCTGTGACACCGTGCAGGGATATCGGCGGGACACCGATAAACTCATCTTT. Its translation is CACDTVQGYRRDTDKLIF.

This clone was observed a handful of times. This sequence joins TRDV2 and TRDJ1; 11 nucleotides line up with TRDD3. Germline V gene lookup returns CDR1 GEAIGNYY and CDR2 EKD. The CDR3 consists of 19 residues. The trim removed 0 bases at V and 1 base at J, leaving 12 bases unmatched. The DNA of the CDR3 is TGTGCCTGTGACACCCTTGGGGTGGGGGATACGTCTACCACCGATAAACTCATCTTT. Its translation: CACDTLGVGDTSTTDKLIF.

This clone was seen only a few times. This chain's CDR3 is CACSVLGDTGNTDKLIF. The CDR3 nucleotides read TGTGCCTGCTCCGTACTGGGGGATACGGGGAACACCGATAAACTCATCTTT. The rearrangement joins TRDV2 to TRDJ1; 13 bases agree with TRDD3. Germline-derived CDR1 and CDR2 are GEAIGNYY and EKD. CDR3 length: 17 residues. V lost 7 bases to trimming and J lost 0 bases; unmatched junction nucleotides: 10.

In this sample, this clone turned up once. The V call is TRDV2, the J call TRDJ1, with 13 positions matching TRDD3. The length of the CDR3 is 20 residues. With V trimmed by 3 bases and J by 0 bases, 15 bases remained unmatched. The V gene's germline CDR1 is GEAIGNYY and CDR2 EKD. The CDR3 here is CACDPLGRLGDTGDTDKLIF. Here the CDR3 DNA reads TGTGCCTGTGACCCCCTGGGAAGACTGGGGGATACGGGAGACACCGATAAACTCATCTTT.

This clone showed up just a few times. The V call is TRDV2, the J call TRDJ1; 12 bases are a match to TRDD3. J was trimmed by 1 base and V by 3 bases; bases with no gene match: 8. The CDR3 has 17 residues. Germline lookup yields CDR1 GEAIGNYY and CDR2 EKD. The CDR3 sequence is CACDRLLGDTPTDKLIF. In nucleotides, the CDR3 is TGTGCCTGTGACCGCCTACTGGGGGATACACCCACCGATAAACTCATCTTT.

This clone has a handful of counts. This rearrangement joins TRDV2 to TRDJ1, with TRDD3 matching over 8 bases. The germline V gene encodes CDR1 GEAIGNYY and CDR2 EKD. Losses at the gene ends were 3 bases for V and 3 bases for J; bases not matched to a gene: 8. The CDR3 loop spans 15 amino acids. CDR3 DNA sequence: TGTGCCTGTGACTTAGTGGGGGATGGAGCCGATAAACTCATCTTT. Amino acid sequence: CACDLVGDGADKLIF.

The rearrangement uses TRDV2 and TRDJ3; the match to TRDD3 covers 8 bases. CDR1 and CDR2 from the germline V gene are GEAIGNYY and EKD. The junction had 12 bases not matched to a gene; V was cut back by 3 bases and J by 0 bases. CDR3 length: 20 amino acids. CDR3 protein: CACDSVTGGRSSWDTRQMFF. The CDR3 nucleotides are TGTGCCTGTGACTCGGTGACTGGGGGCCGGAGCTCCTGGGACACCCGACAGATGTTTTTC.

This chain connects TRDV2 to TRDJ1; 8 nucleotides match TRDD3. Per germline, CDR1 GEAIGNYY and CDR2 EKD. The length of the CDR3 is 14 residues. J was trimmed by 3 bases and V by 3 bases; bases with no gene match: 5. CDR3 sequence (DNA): TGTGCCTGTGACTTTCTGGGGGACGCCGATAAACTCATCTTT. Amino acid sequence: CACDFLGDADKLIF.

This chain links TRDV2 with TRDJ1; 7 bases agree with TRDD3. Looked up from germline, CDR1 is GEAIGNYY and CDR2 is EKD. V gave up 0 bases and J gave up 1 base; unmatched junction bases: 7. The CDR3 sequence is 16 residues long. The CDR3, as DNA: TGTGCCTGTGACACCATACTGGGGCGAGTCACCGATAAACTCATCTTT. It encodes CACDTILGRVTDKLIF.

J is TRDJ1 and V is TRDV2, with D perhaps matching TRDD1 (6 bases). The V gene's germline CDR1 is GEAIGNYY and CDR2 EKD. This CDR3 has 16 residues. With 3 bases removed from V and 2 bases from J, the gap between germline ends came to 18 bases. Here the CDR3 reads CACDEIRMRGTDKLIF. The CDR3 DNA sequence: TGTGCCTGTGACGAAATACGTATGAGGGGGACCGATAAACTCATCTTT.

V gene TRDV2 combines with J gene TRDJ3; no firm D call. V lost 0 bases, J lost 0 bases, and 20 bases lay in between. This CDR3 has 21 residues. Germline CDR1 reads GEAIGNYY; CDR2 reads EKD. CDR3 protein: CACDTGSFGAPASWDTRQMFF. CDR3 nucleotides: TGTGCCTGTGACACCGGATCTTTCGGGGCCCCCGCCTCCTGGGACACCCGACAGATGTTTTTC.

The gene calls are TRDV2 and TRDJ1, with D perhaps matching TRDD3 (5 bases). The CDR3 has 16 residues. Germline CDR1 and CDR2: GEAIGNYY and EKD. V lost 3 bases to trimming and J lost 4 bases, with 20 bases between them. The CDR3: CACDPLSWDENDKLIF. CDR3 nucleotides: TGTGCCTGTGACCCGCTCAGTTGGGATGAGAACGATAAACTCATCTTT.

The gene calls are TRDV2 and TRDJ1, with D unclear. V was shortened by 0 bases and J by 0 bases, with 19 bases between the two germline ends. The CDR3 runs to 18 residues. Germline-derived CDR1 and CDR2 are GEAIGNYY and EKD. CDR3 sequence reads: CACDTVATRSAYTDKLIF. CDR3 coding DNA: TGTGCCTGTGACACCGTGGCTACCCGATCCGCTTACACCGATAAACTCATCTTT.

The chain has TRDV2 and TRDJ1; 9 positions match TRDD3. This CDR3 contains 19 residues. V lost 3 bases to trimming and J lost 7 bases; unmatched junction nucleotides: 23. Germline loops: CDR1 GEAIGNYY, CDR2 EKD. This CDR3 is CACDSLSGDTSSRGAKLIF. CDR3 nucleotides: TGTGCCTGTGACTCCTTGTCTGGGGATACGTCGTCAAGAGGCGCTAAACTCATCTTT.

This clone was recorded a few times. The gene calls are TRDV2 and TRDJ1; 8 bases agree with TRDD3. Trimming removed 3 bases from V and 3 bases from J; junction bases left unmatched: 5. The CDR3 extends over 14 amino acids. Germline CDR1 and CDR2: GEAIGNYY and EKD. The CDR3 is CACDLVGDSDKLIF. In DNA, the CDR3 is TGTGCCTGTGACCTGGTGGGGGATTCCGATAAACTCATCTTT.

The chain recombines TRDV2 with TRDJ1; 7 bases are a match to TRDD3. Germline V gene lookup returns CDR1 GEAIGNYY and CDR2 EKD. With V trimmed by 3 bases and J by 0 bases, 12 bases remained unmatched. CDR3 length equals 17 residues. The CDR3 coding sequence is TGTGCCTGTGACGCCCTACTGGGGAGCGATTACACCGATAAACTCATCTTT. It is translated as CACDALLGSDYTDKLIF.

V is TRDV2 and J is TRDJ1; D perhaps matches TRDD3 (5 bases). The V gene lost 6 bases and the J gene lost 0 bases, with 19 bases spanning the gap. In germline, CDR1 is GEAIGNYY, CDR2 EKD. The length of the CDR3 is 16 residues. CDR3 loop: CACFPVARGDTDKLIF. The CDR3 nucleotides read TGTGCCTGTTTCCCCGTGGCTCGGGGGGACACCGATAAACTCATCTTT.

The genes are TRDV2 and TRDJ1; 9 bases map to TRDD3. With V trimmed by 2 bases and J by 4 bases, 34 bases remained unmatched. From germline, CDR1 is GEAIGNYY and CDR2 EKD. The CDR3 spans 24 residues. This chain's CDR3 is CACDSVVSSYGRGTFLGDRDKLIF. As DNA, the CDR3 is TGTGCCTGTGACAGCGTGGTCTCCTCCTACGGTAGAGGGACCTTCCTGGGGGATCGCGATAAACTCATCTTT.

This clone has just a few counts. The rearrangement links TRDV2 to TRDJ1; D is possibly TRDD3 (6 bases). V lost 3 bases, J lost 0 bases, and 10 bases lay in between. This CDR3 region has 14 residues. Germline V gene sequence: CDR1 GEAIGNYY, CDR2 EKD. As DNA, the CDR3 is TGTGCCTGTGACGGAGTGGGGGACACCGATAAACTCATCTTT. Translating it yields CACDGVGDTDKLIF.

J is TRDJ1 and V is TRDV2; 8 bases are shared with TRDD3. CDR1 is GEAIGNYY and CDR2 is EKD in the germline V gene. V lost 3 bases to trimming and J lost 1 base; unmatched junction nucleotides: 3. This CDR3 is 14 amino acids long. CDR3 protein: CACDPLGGTDKLIF. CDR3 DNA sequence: TGTGCCTGTGACCCACTGGGGGGCACCGATAAACTCATCTTT.

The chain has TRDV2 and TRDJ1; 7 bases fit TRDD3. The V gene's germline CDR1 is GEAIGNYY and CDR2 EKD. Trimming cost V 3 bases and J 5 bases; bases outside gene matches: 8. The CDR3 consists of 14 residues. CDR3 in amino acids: CACDPLGALDKLIF. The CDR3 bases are TGTGCCTGTGACCCCCTGGGGGCCCTTGATAAACTCATCTTT.

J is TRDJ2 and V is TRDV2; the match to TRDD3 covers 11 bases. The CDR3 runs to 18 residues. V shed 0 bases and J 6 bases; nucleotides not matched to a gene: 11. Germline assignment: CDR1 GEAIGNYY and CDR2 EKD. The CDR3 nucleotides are TGTGCCTGTGACACCGTTGGGGGATACGCAGGTAGACCAGCACAACTCTTCTTT. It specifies CACDTVGGYAGRPAQLFF.

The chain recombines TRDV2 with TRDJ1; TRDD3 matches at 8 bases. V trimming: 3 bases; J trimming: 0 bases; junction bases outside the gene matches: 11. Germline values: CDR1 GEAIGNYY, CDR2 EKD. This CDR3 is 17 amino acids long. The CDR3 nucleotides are TGTGCCTGTGACCCTGTACTGGGGGGCAAGTACACCGATAAACTCATCTTT. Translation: CACDPVLGGKYTDKLIF.